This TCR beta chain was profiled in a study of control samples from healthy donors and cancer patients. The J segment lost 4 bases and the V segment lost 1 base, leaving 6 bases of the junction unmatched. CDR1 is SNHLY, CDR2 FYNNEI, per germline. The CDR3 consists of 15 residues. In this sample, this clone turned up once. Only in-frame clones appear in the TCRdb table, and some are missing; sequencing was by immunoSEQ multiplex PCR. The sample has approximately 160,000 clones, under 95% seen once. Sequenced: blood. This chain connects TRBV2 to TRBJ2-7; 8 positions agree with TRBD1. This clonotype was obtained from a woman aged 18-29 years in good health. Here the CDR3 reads CASSEGTGTVYEQYF. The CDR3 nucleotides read TGTGCCAGCAGTGAAGGGACAGGGACGGTATACGAGCAGTACTTC.